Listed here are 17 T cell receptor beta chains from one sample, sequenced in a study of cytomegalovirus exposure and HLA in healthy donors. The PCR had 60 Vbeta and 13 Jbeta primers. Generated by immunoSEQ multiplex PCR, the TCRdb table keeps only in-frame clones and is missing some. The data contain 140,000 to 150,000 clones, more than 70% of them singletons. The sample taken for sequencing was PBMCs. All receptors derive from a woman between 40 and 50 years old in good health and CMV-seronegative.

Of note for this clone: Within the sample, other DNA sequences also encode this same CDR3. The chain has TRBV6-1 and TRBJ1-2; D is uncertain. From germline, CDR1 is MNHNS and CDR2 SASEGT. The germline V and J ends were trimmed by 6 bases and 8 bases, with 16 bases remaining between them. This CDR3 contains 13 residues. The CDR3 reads CASRGEGWEGYTF. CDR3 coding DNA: TGTGCCAGCAGGGGCGAGGGCTGGGAGGGCTACACCTTC.

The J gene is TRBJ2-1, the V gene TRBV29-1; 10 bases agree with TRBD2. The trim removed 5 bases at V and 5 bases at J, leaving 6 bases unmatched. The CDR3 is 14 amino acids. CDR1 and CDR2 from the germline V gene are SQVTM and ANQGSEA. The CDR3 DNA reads TGCAGCGTTACCAGGACTAGCGGAAACAATGAGCAGTTCTTC. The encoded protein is CSVTRTSGNNEQFF.

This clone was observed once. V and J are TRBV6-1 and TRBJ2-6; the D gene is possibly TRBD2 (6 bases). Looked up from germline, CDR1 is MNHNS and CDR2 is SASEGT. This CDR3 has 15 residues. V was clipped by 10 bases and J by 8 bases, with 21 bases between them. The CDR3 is CATHTQGLGTNVLTF. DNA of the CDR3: TGTGCCACCCATACTCAGGGACTGGGTACCAACGTCCTGACTTTC.

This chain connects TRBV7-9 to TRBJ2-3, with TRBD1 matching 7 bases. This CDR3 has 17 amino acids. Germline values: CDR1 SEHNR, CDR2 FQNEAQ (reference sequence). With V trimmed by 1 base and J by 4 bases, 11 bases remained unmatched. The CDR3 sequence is CASSLGITGVRSDTQYF. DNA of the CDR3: TGTGCCAGCAGCTTAGGGATAACAGGGGTGAGATCAGATACGCAGTATTTT.

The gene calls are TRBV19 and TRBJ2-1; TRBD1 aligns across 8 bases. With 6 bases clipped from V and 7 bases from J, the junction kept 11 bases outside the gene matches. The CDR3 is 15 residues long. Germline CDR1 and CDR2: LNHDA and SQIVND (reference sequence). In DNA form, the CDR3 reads TGTGCCAGTAGCGACAGGGGCCCGGTTGGGAATGAGCAGTTCTTC. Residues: CASSDRGPVGNEQFF.

CDR3 nucleotide sequence: TGTGCCAGCAGTAGGTTAAGCGGCCTCTATGGCTACACCTTC. Protein product: CASSRLSGLYGYTF. The chain has TRBV27 and TRBJ1-2, with no clear D. Trimming removed 5 bases from V and 4 bases from J, with 14 bases in between. CDR1 and CDR2 from the germline V gene are MNHEY and SMNVEV (reference sequence). The length of the CDR3 is 14 residues.

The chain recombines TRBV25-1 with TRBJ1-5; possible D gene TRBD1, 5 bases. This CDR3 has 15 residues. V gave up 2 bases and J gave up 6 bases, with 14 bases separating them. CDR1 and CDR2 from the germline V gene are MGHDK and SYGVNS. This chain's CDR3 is CASSEASGAGQPQHF. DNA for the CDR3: TGTGCCAGCAGTGAAGCTTCTGGGGCTGGTCAGCCCCAGCATTTT.

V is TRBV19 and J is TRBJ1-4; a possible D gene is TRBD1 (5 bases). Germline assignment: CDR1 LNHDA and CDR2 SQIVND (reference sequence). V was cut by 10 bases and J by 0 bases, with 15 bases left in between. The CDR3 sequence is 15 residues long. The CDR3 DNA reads TGTGCCACCTCACGTAAGACAGCAACTAATGAAAAACTGTTTTTT. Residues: CATSRKTATNEKLFF.

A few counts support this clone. CDR3 bases: TGTGCCAGCAGCCCGGGGACAGAGAAGTGGGATCAGCCCCAGCATTTT. Translated: CASSPGTEKWDQPQHF. The chain carries TRBV13 and TRBJ1-5; 7 bases line up with TRBD1. V lost 5 bases and J lost 5; bases outside the gene matches: 12. The CDR3 sequence is 16 residues long. CDR1 is PRHDT, CDR2 FYEKMQ, per germline (reference sequence).

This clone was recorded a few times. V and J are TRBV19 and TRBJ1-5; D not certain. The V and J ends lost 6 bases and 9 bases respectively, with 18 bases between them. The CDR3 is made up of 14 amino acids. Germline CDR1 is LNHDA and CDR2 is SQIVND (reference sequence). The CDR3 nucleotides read TGTGCCAGTAGGGATGGACCGGAGGGAAGGCCCCAGCATTTT. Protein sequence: CASRDGPEGRPQHF.

CDR3 residues: CASSSPGQGIIGNTEAFF. CDR3 DNA sequence: TGCGCCAGCAGTTCACCGGGACAGGGGATTATTGGGAACACTGAAGCTTTCTTT. V gene TRBV10-2 combines with J gene TRBJ1-1; the match to TRBD1 covers 10 bases. With V trimmed by 5 bases and J by 1 base, 13 bases remained unmatched. The germline V gene encodes CDR1 WSHSY and CDR2 SAAADI. The CDR3 has 18 amino acids.

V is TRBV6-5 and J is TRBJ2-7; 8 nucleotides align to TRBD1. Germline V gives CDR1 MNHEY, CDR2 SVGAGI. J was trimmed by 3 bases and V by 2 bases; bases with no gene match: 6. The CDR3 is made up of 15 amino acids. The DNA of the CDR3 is TGTGCCAGCAGTTACGGGGCAGGGGGCAACTACGAGCAGTACTTC. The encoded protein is CASSYGAGGNYEQYF.

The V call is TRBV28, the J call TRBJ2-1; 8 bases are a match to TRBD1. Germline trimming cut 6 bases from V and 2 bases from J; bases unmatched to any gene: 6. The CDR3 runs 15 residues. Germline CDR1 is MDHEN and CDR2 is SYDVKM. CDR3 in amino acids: CASSKGTGPYNEQFF. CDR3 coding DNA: TGTGCCAGCAGCAAAGGGACAGGCCCCTACAATGAGCAGTTCTTC. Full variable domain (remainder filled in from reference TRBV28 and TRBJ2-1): DVKVTQSSRYLVKRTGEKVFLECVQDMDHENMFWYRQDPGLGLRLIYFSYDVKMKEKGDIPEGYSVSREKKERFSLILESASTNQTSMYLCASSKGTGPYNEQFFGPGTRLTVL.

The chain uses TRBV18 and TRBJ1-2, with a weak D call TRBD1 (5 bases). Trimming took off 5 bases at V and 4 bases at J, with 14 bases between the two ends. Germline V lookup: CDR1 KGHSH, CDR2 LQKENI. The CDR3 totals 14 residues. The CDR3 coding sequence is TGTGCCAGCTCAACAGACAGACAACTCTATGGCTACACCTTC. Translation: CASSTDRQLYGYTF.

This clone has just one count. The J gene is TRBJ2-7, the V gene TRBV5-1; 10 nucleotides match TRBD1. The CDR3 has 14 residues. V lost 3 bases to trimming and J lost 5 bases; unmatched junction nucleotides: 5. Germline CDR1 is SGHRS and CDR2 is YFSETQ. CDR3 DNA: TGCGCCAGCAGCTCATCCGGGACAGGGGACGAGCAGTACTTC. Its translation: CASSSSGTGDEQYF.

CDR3 nucleotide sequence: TGTGCCAGCTCACTAGGACAGGCGGATGAGCAGTTCTTC. This sequence encodes CASSLGQADEQFF. The chain carries TRBV18 and TRBJ2-1, with TRBD1 identical over 7 bases. V was pared by 4 bases and J by 8 bases, with 5 bases of the junction left unmatched. Germline V gene data show CDR1 as KGHSH and CDR2 as LQKENI. The CDR3 length is 13 residues. The whole variable domain, filled in from reference TRBV18 and TRBJ2-1, reads NAGVMQNPRHLVRRRGQEARLRCSPMKGHSHVYWYRQLPEEGLKFMVYLQKENIIDESGMPKERFSAEFPKEGPSILRIQQVVRGDSAAYFCASSLGQADEQFFGPGTRLTVL.

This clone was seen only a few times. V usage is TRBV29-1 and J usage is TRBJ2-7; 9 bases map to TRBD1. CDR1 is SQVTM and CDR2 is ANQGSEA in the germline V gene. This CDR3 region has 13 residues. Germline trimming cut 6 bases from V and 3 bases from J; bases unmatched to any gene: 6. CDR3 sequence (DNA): TGCAGCGTAGGGACAGGGCCTTACTACGAGCAGTACTTC. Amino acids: CSVGTGPYYEQYF.